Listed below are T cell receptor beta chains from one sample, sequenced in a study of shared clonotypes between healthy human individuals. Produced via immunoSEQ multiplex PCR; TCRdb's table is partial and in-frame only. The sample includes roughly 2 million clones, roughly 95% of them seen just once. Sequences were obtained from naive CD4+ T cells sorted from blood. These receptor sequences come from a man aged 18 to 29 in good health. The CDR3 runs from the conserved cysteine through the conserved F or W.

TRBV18	CASSPQGAFGYGYTF
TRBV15	CATSRVDRDTEAFF
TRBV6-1	CASRERAGGSSYEQYF
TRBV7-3	CASAERQVANEQFF
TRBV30	CAWSETVEQFF
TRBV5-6	CASSLDGGPHEQYF
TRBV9	CASSVGLAGGVGTDTQYF
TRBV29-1	CSDWTDYGYTF
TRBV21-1	CASSDPGEYQETQYF
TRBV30	CAWSVGGLGRTEAFF
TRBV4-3	CASSQTGTAQETQYF
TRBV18	CASSRLQGSAGELFF
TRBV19	CASSAGGQALYSNQPQHF
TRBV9	CASSVGETGVAKNIQYF
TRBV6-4	CASSDHGLAGGLEQYF
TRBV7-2	CASSLAGSTDTQYF
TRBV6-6	CASSVTMNTEAFF
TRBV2	CAGQGQLNTEAFF
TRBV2	CATGAGRANEKLFF
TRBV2	CASSESRTGGTRQAEAFF
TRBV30	CAWKVPGQSDFSSYNEQFF
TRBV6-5	CASSYSTDPTYEQYF
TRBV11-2	CASSPGVASYNEQFF
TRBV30	CAWSLTGSASGKLFF
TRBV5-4	CACGQGVNEKLFF
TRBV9	CASSADRENTEAFF
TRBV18	CASSLTGQDLYTF
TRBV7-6	CASTPGRQETQYF
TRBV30	CAWSGAVSNQPQHF
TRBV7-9	CASSLSGRVFGEQYF
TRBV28	CASSPRGQGRSYEQYF
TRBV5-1	CASRGSRNTEAFF
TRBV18	CASSPTPGQGVEAFF
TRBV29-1	CSVEELDGGDYF
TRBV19	CASSPVTANTEAFF
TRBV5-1	CASSPSTTGGGSPLHF
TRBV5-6	CASSLGRFSGANVLTF
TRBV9	CASSVGTSTDTQYF
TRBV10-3	CAISTREGSYNEQFF
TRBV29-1	CSATSGQETQYF
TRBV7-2	CASSFNSNQPQHF